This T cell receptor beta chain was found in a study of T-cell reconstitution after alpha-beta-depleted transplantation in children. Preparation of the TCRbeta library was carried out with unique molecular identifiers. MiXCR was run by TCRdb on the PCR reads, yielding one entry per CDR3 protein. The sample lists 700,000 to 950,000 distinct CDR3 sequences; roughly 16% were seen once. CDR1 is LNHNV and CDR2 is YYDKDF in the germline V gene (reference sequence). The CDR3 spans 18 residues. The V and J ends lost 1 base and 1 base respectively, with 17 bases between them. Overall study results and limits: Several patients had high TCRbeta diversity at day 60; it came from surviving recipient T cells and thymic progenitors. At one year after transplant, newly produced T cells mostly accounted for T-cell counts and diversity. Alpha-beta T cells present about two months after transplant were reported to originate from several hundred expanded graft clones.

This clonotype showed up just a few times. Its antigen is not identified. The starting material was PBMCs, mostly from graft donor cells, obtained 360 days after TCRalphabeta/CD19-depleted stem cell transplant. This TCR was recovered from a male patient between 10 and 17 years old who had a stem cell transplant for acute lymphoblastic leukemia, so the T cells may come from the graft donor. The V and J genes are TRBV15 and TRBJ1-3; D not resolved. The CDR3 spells CATSRVVHSGNSGNTIYF. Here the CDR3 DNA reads TGTGCCACCAGCAGAGTGGTCCATTCAGGAAATTCTGGAAACACCATATATTTT.